Below, 23 T cell receptor beta chains from the same sample are listed, as sequenced in a study of blood T cell repertoires in COVID-19. Clones were read by immunoSEQ multiplex PCR, and TCRdb kept only the in-frame ones, dropping some. The top ten clones hold around 10% of a sample with 250,000 to 300,000 clones, around 92% of them seen once. The source material was peripheral blood. Receptors were obtained from a woman in her 30s with COVID-19, enrolled during active disease.

This chain uses TRBV24-1 with TRBJ2-3; 8 positions match TRBD1. Germline assignment: CDR1 KGHDR and CDR2 SFDVKD. The CDR3 runs 16 residues. V lost 5 bases to trimming and J lost 2 bases; unmatched junction nucleotides: 8. CDR3 protein: CATSGGQGTNTDTQYF. CDR3 in DNA: TGTGCCACCAGTGGCGGACAGGGAACGAACACAGATACGCAGTATTTT.

V gene TRBV2 combines with J gene TRBJ2-5; a weak D match, TRBD1 (6 bases). Trimming left V 0 bases short and J 3 bases short, with 20 bases between. This CDR3 is built from 18 residues. Germline CDR1 and CDR2: SNHLY and FYNNEI. The CDR3 DNA follows: TGTGCCAGCAGTGAAGCGCTTTTTACAGGGTATTCAGAAGAGACCCAGTACTTC. It translates to CASSEALFTGYSEETQYF.

The rearrangement links TRBV18 to TRBJ1-1, with D perhaps matching TRBD1 (5 bases). This CDR3 spans 13 amino acids. Trimming took 3 bases from V and 7 from J, leaving 12 bases between them. Germline CDR1 is KGHSH and CDR2 is LQKENI. Written as DNA, the CDR3 is TGTGCCAGCTCACCGGCAGGGTCGGTTGAAGCTTTCTTT. Translating gives CASSPAGSVEAFF.

The rearrangement uses TRBV30 and TRBJ1-3; D is perhaps TRBD1 (5 bases). Per the germline V gene, CDR1 is GTSNPN and CDR2 is SVGIG (reference sequence). V was cut by 3 bases and J by 1 base, with 10 bases left in between. The CDR3 spans 14 residues. As DNA, the CDR3 is TGTGCCTGGAGCGTCGGGGGGTCTGGAAACACCATATATTTT. It specifies CAWSVGGSGNTIYF.

The chain uses TRBV3-1 (or the pseudogene TRBV3-2) and TRBJ2-1; weak D call: TRBD2 (7 bases). The CDR3 is 16 residues long. V shed 4 bases and J shed 0 bases, with 13 bases lying between them. Germline V gene lookup returns CDR1 LGHDT and CDR2 YNNKEL (reference sequence). CDR3 sequence: CASSPRGGSSYNEQFF. CDR3 in DNA: TGTGCCAGCAGCCCAAGGGGGGGCAGCTCCTACAATGAGCAGTTCTTC.

V usage is TRBV5-6 and J usage is TRBJ2-2, with 8 bases that match TRBD2. Germline lookup yields CDR1 SGHDT and CDR2 YYEEEE. The ends lost 5 bases at V and 2 bases at J; junction bases unmatched: 5. The CDR3 has 15 amino acids. The CDR3 DNA follows: TGTGCCAGCAGGAGGACTAGCAGAAACACCGGGGAGCTGTTTTTT. This gives the protein CASRRTSRNTGELFF.

J is TRBJ2-1 and V is TRBV19, with 9 positions matching TRBD2. In germline, CDR1 is LNHDA, CDR2 SQIVND (reference sequence). This CDR3 comprises 15 residues. The V segment lost 5 bases and the J segment 2 bases; nucleotides outside the gene matches: 4. CDR3 in amino acids: CASSGGLAPYNEQFF. DNA of the CDR3: TGTGCCAGTAGTGGGGGACTAGCTCCCTACAATGAGCAGTTCTTC.

The chain joins TRBV7-6 to TRBJ1-5, with 8 bases lining up with TRBD1. V was clipped by 2 bases and J by 6 bases; unmatched bases: 6. Germline CDR1 reads SGHVS; CDR2 reads FNYEAQ. CDR3 size: 15 residues. CDR3 in DNA: TGTGCCAGCAGCTTATCGACAGGGGCTGGTCAGCCCCAGCATTTT. It translates to CASSLSTGAGQPQHF. The whole variable domain, remainder taken from reference TRBV7-6 and TRBJ1-5, is GAGVSQSPRYKVTKRGQDVALRCDPISGHVSLYWYRQALGQGPEFLTYFNYEAQQDKSGLPNDRFSAERPEGSISTLTIQRTEQRDSAMYRCASSLSTGAGQPQHFGDGTRLSIL.

The chain combines TRBV3-1 (or the pseudogene TRBV3-2) with TRBJ1-2; 9 bases align to TRBD1. Per the germline V gene, CDR1 is LGHDT and CDR2 is YNNKEL (reference sequence). CDR3 length: 15 residues. The ends lost 3 bases at V and 8 bases at J; junction bases unmatched: 10. CDR3 bases: TGTGCCAGCAGCCACGGGACAGGGACTGGAGGAGGCTACACCTTC. The encoded protein is CASSHGTGTGGGYTF.

J is TRBJ1-3 and V is TRBV4-1; a weak D match, TRBD1 (5 bases). Germline V gene lookup returns CDR1 MGHRA and CDR2 YSYEKL. Trimming left V 3 bases short and J 0 bases short, with 12 bases between. The CDR3 consists of 16 residues. The CDR3 region has the DNA TGCGCCAGCAGCCAGGGAACAGGCGCCTCTGGAAACACCATATATTTT. Its protein product is CASSQGTGASGNTIYF.

The genes are TRBV12-3 or TRBV12-4 and TRBJ2-1; maybe TRBD2 (6 bases). The CDR3 covers 11 residues. V was pared by 6 bases and J by 8 bases, with 8 bases between. In DNA, the CDR3 is TGTGCCAGCAGCTGGGGGGATGAGCAGTTCTTC. The encoded protein is CASSWGDEQFF.

This clone was seen more than once but under ten times. This rearrangement joins TRBV5-4 to TRBJ1-2, with D perhaps TRBD1 (5 bases). The CDR3 is made up of 13 amino acids. Trimming shortened V by 4 bases and J by 5 bases, and 12 bases separated the two germline ends. CDR1 SGHNT and CDR2 YYREEE come from the germline V gene (reference sequence). The CDR3 region is CASSPKGVYGYTF. CDR3 bases: TGTGCCAGCAGCCCAAAAGGGGTATATGGCTACACCTTC.

The J gene is TRBJ1-1, the V gene TRBV7-9; tentatively, D is TRBD1 (5 bases). The germline V and J ends were trimmed by 11 bases and 4 bases, with 14 bases remaining between them. Germline V CDR1 and CDR2: SEHNR, FQNEAQ (reference sequence). The CDR3 covers 12 residues. This CDR3 is CAGGEGPTEAFF. For the CDR3, the DNA is TGTGCCGGAGGGGAGGGGCCCACTGAAGCTTTCTTT. Full variable domain (outside the CDR3, taken from reference TRBV7-9 and TRBJ1-1): DTGVSQNPRHKITKRGQNVTFRCDPISEHNRLYWYRQTLGQGPEFLTYFQNEAQLEKSRLLSDRFSAERPKGSFSTLEIQRTEQGDSAMYLCAGGEGPTEAFFGQGTRLTVV.

The V call is TRBV7-2, the J call TRBJ1-1; D is ambiguous. The CDR3 runs 11 residues. Trimming removed 3 bases from V and 8 bases from J, with 7 bases in between. Germline CDR1 reads SGHTA; CDR2 reads FQGNSA. CDR3 in amino acids: CASSFWEEAFF. Written as DNA, the CDR3 is TGTGCCAGCAGCTTTTGGGAGGAAGCTTTCTTT.

The J gene is TRBJ2-7, the V gene TRBV6-5, with no clear D. The germline CDR1 and CDR2 sequences are MNHEY and SVGAGI. The CDR3 runs to 13 residues. V dropped 6 bases and J dropped 2 bases, with 11 bases sitting between them. The CDR3 spells CASRRPVTYEQYF. The CDR3 bases are TGTGCCAGCAGGCGGCCCGTTACCTACGAGCAGTACTTC.

The chain has TRBV10-2 and TRBJ1-2; D is perhaps TRBD1 (6 bases). Germline V gene sequence: CDR1 WSHSY, CDR2 SAAADI. V was clipped by 3 bases and J by 4 bases, with 9 bases between them. The CDR3 consists of 13 residues. The CDR3 DNA reads as TGCGCCAGCAGTGAAGACAGGCTCTATGGCTACACCTTC. It yields the protein CASSEDRLYGYTF.

The rearrangement uses TRBV19 and TRBJ1-1; TRBD1 matches at 11 bases. The germline V gene has CDR1 LNHDA and CDR2 SQIVND (reference sequence). The CDR3 sequence is 18 residues long. V lost 5 bases and J lost 1; bases outside the gene matches: 12. CDR3: CASSSGWTGGVWNTEAFF. CDR3 coding DNA: TGTGCCAGTAGTTCCGGATGGACAGGGGGCGTTTGGAACACTGAAGCTTTCTTT.

The chain combines TRBV27 with TRBJ1-1, with 8 nucleotides matching TRBD1. The CDR3 is made up of 15 amino acids. The germline gives CDR1 MNHEY, CDR2 SMNVEV (reference sequence). The ends lost 6 bases at V and 7 bases at J; junction bases unmatched: 13. Here the CDR3 DNA reads TGTGCCAGCAGCTCCCGGGCAGGGGGCGCCGGTGAAGCTTTCTTT. This codes for CASSSRAGGAGEAFF.

The chain couples TRBV19 to TRBJ1-2; possibly TRBD1 for D (5 bases). V lost 11 bases and J 6 bases, leaving 16 bases between the germline ends. Germline CDR1 and CDR2: LNHDA and SQIVND (reference sequence). The CDR3 length is 12 residues. CDR3 in DNA: TGTGCCGGGGGGGGACCCGGAGATGGCTACACCTTC. As protein: CAGGGPGDGYTF.

This clone showed up just once. The rearrangement joins TRBV2 to TRBJ2-5; 13 bases line up with TRBD2. CDR3 length: 16 residues. After removal of 4 bases from V and 2 bases from J, the junction contained 4 bases not matched to a gene. Germline V CDR1 and CDR2: SNHLY, FYNNEI. Here the CDR3 DNA reads TGTGCCAGCAGTGGAAAACTAGCGGGGGGGCAAGAGACCCAGTACTTC. This encodes CASSGKLAGGQETQYF.

The chain combines TRBV5-1 with TRBJ2-5; 10 nucleotides align to TRBD2. In germline, CDR1 is SGHRS, CDR2 YFSETQ. This CDR3 spans 16 amino acids. The J segment lost 1 base and the V segment lost 4 bases, leaving 7 bases of the junction unmatched. CDR3: CASSGKGLAFQETQYF. The CDR3 DNA reads as TGCGCCAGCAGCGGGAAGGGACTAGCGTTCCAAGAGACCCAGTACTTC. The complete variable domain, with remaining parts taken from reference TRBV5-1 and TRBJ2-5, reads KAGVTQTPRYLIKTRGQQVTLSCSPISGHRSVSWYQQTPGQGLQFLFEYFSETQRNKGNFPGRFSGRQFSNSRSEMNVSTLELGDSALYLCASSGKGLAFQETQYFGPGTRLLVL.

The V and J genes are TRBV4-1 and TRBJ1-4; D perhaps matches TRBD1 (6 bases). The length of the CDR3 is 17 residues. Between the trimmed V and J ends, which lost 3 bases and 2 bases, there was a span of 16 bases. Germline-derived CDR1 and CDR2 are MGHRA and YSYEKL. Written as DNA, the CDR3 is TGCGCCAGCAGCCACACAACAGGGAGAAGGACTAATGAAAAACTGTTTTTT. Translated: CASSHTTGRRTNEKLFF.

The chain joins TRBV18 to TRBJ1-1; maybe TRBD1 (6 bases). Per the germline V gene, CDR1 is KGHSH and CDR2 is LQKENI. This CDR3 has 15 residues. Between the trimmed V and J ends, which lost 8 bases and 4 bases, there was a span of 20 bases. Here the CDR3 reads CASAPRGGAGTEAFF. The CDR3 region has the DNA TGTGCCAGCGCCCCCCGCGGGGGGGCGGGCACTGAAGCTTTCTTT.